This T cell receptor (beta chain) is drawn from a study of T cell responses to AZD1222 COVID-19 vaccine. Profiled with immunoSEQ multiplex PCR; TCRdb holds only in-frame clones, not every one. The sample lists 90,000 to 100,000 clones, roughly 91% occurring once. About this clone itself: Other nucleotide sequences in the sample specify the same CDR3.

This CDR3 contains 12 residues. Germline V gives CDR1 MGHDK, CDR2 SYGVNS. The ends lost 5 bases at V and 8 bases at J; junction bases unmatched: 2. This sequence originates from an adult in good health. This specimen consisted of peripheral blood, obtained on day 0 of AZD1222 vaccination. The chain carries TRBV25-1 and TRBJ1-2, with TRBD1 identical over 10 bases. The CDR3 DNA reads TGTGCCAGCAGTCGGGACAGGGGAGGCTACACCTTC. Protein product: CASSRDRGGYTF.